The clone carrying this T cell receptor (beta chain) was picked up a small number of times. The antigen remains undetermined. An Oncomine TCR Beta short-read assay was used to sequence the DNA from cultured CD4+ T cells. TCRdb called the PCR reads again in MiXCR, with one record for every CDR3 protein. The data hold some 13,000 distinct CDR3 sequences, with 61% observed a single time. These data belong to a study of vaccination and CD4 T cells after COVID-19. Whole-study context: Convalescent donors: six male, four female; seven Caucasian, two Asian, one multiracial, two Hispanic. Cultures designated as controls were supplied with a CEFX pool, an HIV-1 Nef pool, or no peptide. Stimulation of cells relied on overlapping spike peptides derived from SARS-CoV-2, HCoV-NL63, HCoV-OC43 and HCoV-229E.

Noted treatment: roughly 10-day PBMC culture with coronavirus spike peptide pools or control peptides (ViraFEST assay). Per germline, CDR1 MNHEY and CDR2 SMNVEV (reference sequence). The CDR3 sequence is 15 residues long. V was shortened by 3 bases and J by 2 bases, with 8 bases between the two germline ends. The V call is TRBV27, the J call TRBJ2-6; D remains ambiguous. The specimen sequenced was CD4+ T cells from blood, cultured in vitro. The source of this sequence is a human donor who had recovered from COVID-19. The CDR3 DNA is TGTGCCAGCAGTTTTCGGCAGACTGGGGCCAACGTCCTGACTTTC. Amino acids: CASSFRQTGANVLTF.